The rows below give T cell receptor beta chains drawn from one sample of a study of blood T cells in healthy people across ages. MiXCR, run by TCRdb on the 5' RACE reads, gives a single entry per CDR3 protein. The profile shows roughly 500,000 distinct CDR3 sequences, about 26% of them singletons. The specimen sequenced was blood. Receptor source: a woman in her seventies in good health. Both conserved end residues are part of each CDR3. D genes are given only for firm matches. Not all rows give a size; the values are once, few, many and, for expanded clones, a class.

>TRBV12-3/TRBV12-4|few|-|13|TRBJ2-1
TGTGCCAGCAGTTTTCGTTCCTACAATGAGCAGTTCTTC
CASSFRSYNEQFF
>TRBV6-5|-|TRBD1|15|TRBJ1-4
TGTGCCAGCAGGAAACAGACAGGGTGGTGGGAAAAACTGTTTTTT
CASRKQTGWWEKLFF
>TRBV5-1|few|TRBD1|16|TRBJ1-6
TGCGCCAGCAGCTTGGCCGGGGGGACAGTATTTTCACCCCTCCACTTT
CASSLAGGTVFSPLHF
>TRBV12-3/TRBV12-4|-|-|14|TRBJ1-6
TGTGCCAGCACCCAGGGGCACCGGAATTCACCCCTCCACTTT
CASTQGHRNSPLHF
>TRBV7-9|-|TRBD2|14|TRBJ2-2
TGTGCCAGCAGCTCACTAGCGGGGGCCGGGGAGCTGTTTTTT
CASSSLAGAGELFF
>TRBV20-1|-|TRBD1|16|TRBJ1-2
TGCAGTGCTAGAGGCGGGACAGGGTGGACCAACTATGGCTACACCTTC
CSARGGTGWTNYGYTF
>TRBV9|few|TRBD1|17|TRBJ2-1
TGTGCCAGCAGCGTAGCCGTACCGGGACAGATATACAATGAGCAGTTCTTC
CASSVAVPGQIYNEQFF
>TRBV23-1|-|-|15|TRBJ2-5
TGCGCCAGCAGTCAATCCGTTCCGGGGTCAGAGACCCAGTACTTC
CASSQSVPGSETQYF
>TRBV11-2|few|-|13|TRBJ1-2
TGTGCCAGCAGCGTCCAGGGGAGCGATGGCTACACCTTC
CASSVQGSDGYTF
>TRBV7-2|-|-|18|TRBJ1-5
TGTGCCAGCAGCTTATACTCGCGGGCGCCCTATAGCAATCAGCCCCAGCATTTT
CASSLYSRAPYSNQPQHF
>TRBV27|-|-|14|TRBJ2-2
TGTGCCAGCAGTTTTTCGAGGTCCGCCGGGGAGCTGTTTTTT
CASSFSRSAGELFF
>TRBV7-3|few|TRBD1|15|TRBJ1-4
TGTGCCAGCAGCGCTCAGGGGGCAACTAATGAAAAACTGTTTTTT
CASSAQGATNEKLFF
>TRBV10-3|-|TRBD2|16|TRBJ2-1
TGTGCCATCAGGTCGCTACTAGCGGGGGGCTACAATGAGCAGTTCTTC
CAIRSLLAGGYNEQFF
>TRBV4-3|many|TRBD1|17|TRBJ1-2
TGCGCCAGCAGCCAAGATTGGGACAGAAATTTAAACTATGGCTACACCTTC
CASSQDWDRNLNYGYTF
>TRBV20-1|few|-|13|TRBJ2-4
TGCAGTGCTAGAGAGGGGGGCGGAAACATTCAGTACTTC
CSAREGGGNIQYF
>TRBV9|-|-|15|TRBJ2-4
TGTGCCAGCAGCGTCTTAGGGGAGGCCAAAAACATTCAGTACTTC
CASSVLGEAKNIQYF
>TRBV18|-|TRBD1|16|TRBJ2-5
TGTGCCAGCTCACCAGGCGGCAGGGGGACGTCAGAGACCCAGTACTTC
CASSPGGRGTSETQYF
>TRBV4-2|few|-|14|TRBJ1-1
TGTGCCAGCAGCCTAACCGCAAAGAACACTGAAGCTTTCTTT
CASSLTAKNTEAFF
>TRBV4-3|few|TRBD1|15|TRBJ1-1
TGCGCCAGCAGCCGATTGGGACAGGTGAACACTGAAGCTTTCTTT
CASSRLGQVNTEAFF
>TRBV5-1|few|-|14|TRBJ1-1
TGCGCCAGCATTTCTCCGGAGGGACCGCCCGAAGCTTTCTTT
CASISPEGPPEAFF
>TRBV12-3/TRBV12-4|-|TRBD1|15|TRBJ2-7
TGTGCCAGCAGTTTGGTGGGACAGGGGGTCTACGAGCAGTACTTC
CASSLVGQGVYEQYF
>TRBV24-1|-|-|18|TRBJ2-3
TGTGCCACCAGTGACCCTAGCGAGCAGTTTTGGAGCACAGATACGCAGTATTTT
CATSDPSEQFWSTDTQYF
>TRBV4-2|-|TRBD1|14|TRBJ2-7
TGTGCCAGTAGCCAAGTAGGGACAGCCTACGAGCAGTACTTC
CASSQVGTAYEQYF
>TRBV24-1|few|-|16|TRBJ2-5
TGTGCCACCAGTGCGGGACACCTCGCCGTGAGGGAGACCCAGTACTTC
CATSAGHLAVRETQYF
>TRBV9|-|-|15|TRBJ1-2
TGTGCCAGCAGAGAAACCGGGACGGACCTATATGGCTACACCTTC
CASRETGTDLYGYTF
>TRBV5-4|-|TRBD1|16|TRBJ2-7
TGTGCCAGCAGCTTGGCCGCGGGACAGGGCTACTACGAGCAGTACTTC
CASSLAAGQGYYEQYF
>TRBV30|-|-|12|TRBJ1-2
TGTGCCTGGAGTTGGGACACCTATGGCTACACCTTC
CAWSWDTYGYTF
>TRBV5-1|once|-|13|TRBJ1-1
TGCGCCAGCAGCCCGGCGGGGGACACTGAAGCTTTCTTT
CASSPAGDTEAFF
>TRBV7-2|-|TRBD2|14|TRBJ2-5
TGTGCCAGCAGCTTAGGGACTAGTTCGCAGACCCAGTACTTC
CASSLGTSSQTQYF
>TRBV20-1|few|-|13|TRBJ2-2
TGCAGTTTACAGCGTTTGGACACCGGGGAGCTGTTTTTT
CSLQRLDTGELFF
>TRBV3-1|few|-|14|TRBJ1-5
TGTGCCAGCAGCCAAGGGGCAAACAATCAGCCCCAGCATTTT
CASSQGANNQPQHF
>TRBV18|-|TRBD1|16|TRBJ1-1
TGTGCCAGCTCACCACCGATCGGGACAGGGAGCACTGAAGCTTTCTTT
CASSPPIGTGSTEAFF
>TRBV12-3/TRBV12-4|-|-|13|TRBJ2-2
TGTGCCAGCACCACCCGAGGGGTCGGGGAGCTGTTTTTT
CASTTRGVGELFF
>TRBV10-3|few|-|12|TRBJ1-1
TGTGCCATCAGTGAGATGAACACTGAAGCTTTCTTT
CAISEMNTEAFF
>TRBV9|-|TRBD2|16|TRBJ2-7
TGTGCCAGCAGCGTAGAGGCTAGCGGGAGGATTTACGAGCAGTACTTC
CASSVEASGRIYEQYF
>TRBV12-3/TRBV12-4|-|-|13|TRBJ1-1
TGTGCCAGCAGTTTACGAGGGGCTGGCGAAGCTTTCTTT
CASSLRGAGEAFF
>TRBV3-1|few|-|15|TRBJ2-5
TGTGCCAGCAGCCAAGACGGGACGGGGGTGGAGGCCCAGTACTTC
CASSQDGTGVEAQYF
>TRBV7-2|few|-|15|TRBJ1-2
TGTGCCAGCAGCTCGCGGACAGAGGCTGCAGGCGGCTACACCTTC
CASSSRTEAAGGYTF
>TRBV20-1|many|-|12|TRBJ1-3
TGCAGTGCTAGGGGTTCTGGAAACACCATATATTTT
CSARGSGNTIYF
>TRBV7-2|-|-|16|TRBJ2-3
TGTGCCAGCAGCTTAACCCCCGCAGGAGGAAGGGATACGCAGTATTTT
CASSLTPAGGRDTQYF
>TRBV29-1|few|TRBD1|15|TRBJ1-2
TGCAGCGTTGAAGGACAGGGCCACATTCTACATGGCTACACCTTC
CSVEGQGHILHGYTF
>TRBV5-6|-|-|12|TRBJ2-2
TGTGCCAGCAGCTTTCGGCCCGGGGAGCTGTTTTTT
CASSFRPGELFF
>TRBV5-4|few|TRBD2|16|TRBJ2-1
TGTGCCAGCAGCCTCCGGGGGGGCCTATCCTACAATGAGCAGTTCTTC
CASSLRGGLSYNEQFF
>TRBV7-3|few|-|15|TRBJ2-1
TGTGCCAGCAGCTTAAAGGTGGGGGGAGCTAATGAGCAGTTCTTC
CASSLKVGGANEQFF
>TRBV4-3|few|-|14|TRBJ1-3
TGCGCCAGCAGCCAAGATGACTCTGGAAACACCATATATTTT
CASSQDDSGNTIYF
>TRBV10-3|-|TRBD1|12|TRBJ1-1
TGTACCATCAGTACAGGGGCCACTGAAGCTTTCTTT
CTISTGATEAFF
>TRBV7-2|-|-|15|TRBJ2-7
TGTGCCAGCAGCTTACGCGGGGGCAACTCCTACGAGCAGTACTTC
CASSLRGGNSYEQYF
>TRBV20-1|-|-|14|TRBJ2-1
TGCAGTGCTAGTGTGCGCGGCTCCTACAATGAGCAGTTCTTC
CSASVRGSYNEQFF
>TRBV7-9|-|-|14|TRBJ2-7
TGTGCCAGCAGCTTAGCGGATCGGGGCCGCGAGCAGTACTTC
CASSLADRGREQYF
>TRBV7-2|-|-|13|TRBJ1-6
TGTGCCAGCAGCTTAGGGGCGAATTCACCCCTCCACTTT
CASSLGANSPLHF
>TRBV20-1|few|-|16|TRBJ2-7
TGCAGTGCTAGAGATTCGACGGAGGGCCTCTTCTACGAGCAGTACTTC
CSARDSTEGLFYEQYF
>TRBV7-9|many|TRBD1|16|TRBJ2-5
TGTGCCAGCAGCTTAGTATCTGGGGGACAGAAAGAGACCCAGTACTTC
CASSLVSGGQKETQYF
>TRBV20-1|-|TRBD2|14|TRBJ2-5
TGCAGTGCTGCAGGATGGACTAGCCAAGAGACCCAGTACTTC
CSAAGWTSQETQYF
>TRBV19|-|-|16|TRBJ1-1
TGTGCCAGTAGTATAGATCTGGGGGGCCGAGGCACTGAAGCTTTCTTT
CASSIDLGGRGTEAFF
>TRBV15|-|-|15|TRBJ2-3
TGTGCCACCAGCGGAGGCCGAACACCGGGAAATACGCAGTATTTT
CATSGGRTPGNTQYF
>TRBV5-1|-|-|17|TRBJ2-5
TGCGCCAGCAGGGAAACCACTCGATTAGCGGTCGGGGAGACCCAGTACTTC
CASRETTRLAVGETQYF
>TRBV21-1|few|-|14|TRBJ1-1
TGTGCCAGCAGCAAAGACAGGGAGGACACTGAAGCTTTCTTT
CASSKDREDTEAFF
>TRBV14|-|-|19|TRBJ2-1
TGTGCCAGCAGCCAAAGGGTCGCCCGAGGTGGCAGGAGGGCTTATGAGCAGTTCTTC
CASSQRVARGGRRAYEQFF
>TRBV3-1|few|-|12|TRBJ1-2
TGTGCCAGCAAAGGGTTCGAATATGGCTACACCTTC
CASKGFEYGYTF